A selection of T cell receptor beta chains follows, all from one sample in a study of PD-1 blockade in classical Hodgkin lymphoma. The protocol was immunoSEQ multiplex PCR, while the TCRdb copy is restricted to in-frame clones and leaves out a portion. The table lists about 8,500 clones, 87% of them singletons. The sequencing used peripheral blood mononuclear cells (PBMCs), collected before the fourth cycle of nivolumab. The receptors here all came from a human donor with classical Hodgkin lymphoma. The CDR3 runs from the conserved cysteine through the conserved F or W. Fields, in order: V gene, J gene, CDR3 protein.

V: TRBV6-1; J: TRBJ2-7; CDR3: CASSEVGGTYEQYF
V: TRBV7-9; J: TRBJ1-2; CDR3: CASSLALGTGRGYGYTF
V: TRBV28; J: TRBJ1-5; CDR3: CASSLWGGQGGNQPQHF
V: TRBV5-4; J: TRBJ2-7; CDR3: CASSWGTGRNEQYF
V: TRBV7-2; J: TRBJ1-5; CDR3: CASSLLAGPNQPQHF
V: TRBV29-1; J: TRBJ2-1; CDR3: CSVGASEPYNEQFF
V: TRBV5-7; J: TRBJ2-7; CDR3: CASSFVTGVRYEQYF
V: TRBV10-3; J: TRBJ2-1; CDR3: CAISTGGEQFF
V: TRBV6-5; J: TRBJ2-3; CDR3: CASSYSTADTQYF
V: TRBV7-6; J: TRBJ2-7; CDR3: CASSVPLAGGSYEQYF
V: TRBV5-1; J: TRBJ2-1; CDR3: CASTKLPGSSYNEQFF
V: TRBV19; J: TRBJ2-7; CDR3: CASSSTGDEQYF
V: TRBV23-1; J: TRBJ2-3; CDR3: CASSQHQVTGLAGVGDTQYF
V: TRBV15; J: TRBJ1-6; CDR3: CATSSGRLNSPLHF
V: TRBV30; J: TRBJ2-5; CDR3: CAWSVLETQYF
V: TRBV9; J: TRBJ2-7; CDR3: CASSVGSEQYF
V: TRBV27; J: TRBJ2-1; CDR3: CASSRPTTRGEQFF
V: TRBV5-4; J: TRBJ2-1; CDR3: CASSLGLVTTNEQFF
V: TRBV2; J: TRBJ2-5; CDR3: CASSQDRVGETQYF
V: TRBV7-9; J: TRBJ2-7; CDR3: CASRRQPHHPYEQYF
V: TRBV10-2; J: TRBJ1-2; CDR3: CASSPGYPDGYTF
V: TRBV2; J: TRBJ2-7; CDR3: CASSERGPLSLLYEQYF
V: TRBV6-5; J: TRBJ2-1; CDR3: CASSYSSFGRPNEQFF
V: TRBV6-6; J: TRBJ2-7; CDR3: CASSPARTSVGEQYF
V: TRBV7-2; J: TRBJ2-3; CDR3: CASSLFGGSKDTQYF
V: TRBV27; J: TRBJ2-3; CDR3: CASSLWGRSSGRMNTQYF
V: TRBV5-4; J: TRBJ1-3; CDR3: CASSQGQDPNTIYF
V: TRBV25-1; J: TRBJ2-7; CDR3: CASSDLYEQYF